This TCR beta chain was captured in a study of T-cell reconstitution after alpha-beta-depleted transplantation in children. Study-wide findings and caveats: Most T-cell counts and diversity one year after the transplant came from T cells that were newly produced. High day-60 TCRbeta diversity in some patients came from surviving recipient T cells and thymic progenitors. About two months after transplant, alpha-beta T cells reportedly came from several hundred expanded graft clones.

Trimming shortened V by 5 bases and J by 8 bases, and 19 bases separated the two germline ends. Germline V gene data show CDR1 as MDHEN and CDR2 as SYDVKM. CDR3 length equals 16 residues. TCRbeta library preparation incorporated unique molecular identifiers. TCRdb itself ran the PCR reads through MiXCR, one entry per CDR3 protein. The table shows fewer than 550,000 distinct CDR3 sequences, with over 10% occurring only once. In the case of this clonotype: Its specificity is not known.

The rearrangement links TRBV28 to TRBJ1-6; D possibly corresponds to TRBD1 (5 bases). The TCR comes from a female patient aged 2-15 years who had a stem cell transplant for aplastic anemia, so the T cells may come from the graft donor. The sequencing used PBMCs, mostly from graft donor cells, collected 180 days after TCRalphabeta/CD19-depleted stem cell transplant. CDR3 amino acids: CASSLRIQERDSPLHF. CDR3 sequence (DNA): TGTGCCAGCAGTCTTAGGATACAGGAGAGGGATTCACCCCTCCACTTT.